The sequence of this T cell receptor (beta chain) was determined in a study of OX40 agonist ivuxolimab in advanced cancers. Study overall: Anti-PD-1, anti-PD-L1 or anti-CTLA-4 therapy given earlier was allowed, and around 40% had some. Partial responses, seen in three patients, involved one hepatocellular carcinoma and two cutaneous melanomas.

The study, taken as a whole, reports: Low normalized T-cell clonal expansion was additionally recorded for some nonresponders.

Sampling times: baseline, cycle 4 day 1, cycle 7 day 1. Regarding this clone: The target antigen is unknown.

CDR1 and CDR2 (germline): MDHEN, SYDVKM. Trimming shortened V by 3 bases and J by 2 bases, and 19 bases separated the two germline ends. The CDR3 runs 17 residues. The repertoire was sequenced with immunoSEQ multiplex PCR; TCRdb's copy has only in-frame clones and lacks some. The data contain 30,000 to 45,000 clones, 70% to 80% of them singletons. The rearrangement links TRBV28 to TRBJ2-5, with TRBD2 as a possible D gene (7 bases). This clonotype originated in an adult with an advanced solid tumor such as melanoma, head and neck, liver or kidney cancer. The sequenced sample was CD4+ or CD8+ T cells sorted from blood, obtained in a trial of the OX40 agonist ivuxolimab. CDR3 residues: CASSFNTGGARQETQYF. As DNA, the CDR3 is TGTGCCAGCAGTTTTAATACGGGGGGCGCACGGCAAGAGACCCAGTACTTC.